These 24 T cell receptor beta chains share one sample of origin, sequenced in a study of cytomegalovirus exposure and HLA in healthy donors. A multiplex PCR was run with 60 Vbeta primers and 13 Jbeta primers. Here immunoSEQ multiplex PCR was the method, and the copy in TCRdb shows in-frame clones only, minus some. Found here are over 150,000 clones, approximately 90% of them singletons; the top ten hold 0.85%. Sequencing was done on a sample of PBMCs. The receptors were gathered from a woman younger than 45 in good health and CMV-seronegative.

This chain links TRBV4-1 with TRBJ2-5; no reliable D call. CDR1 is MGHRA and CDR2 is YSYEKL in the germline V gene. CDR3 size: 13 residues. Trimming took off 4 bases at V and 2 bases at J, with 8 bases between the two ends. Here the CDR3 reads CASSRLLQETQYF. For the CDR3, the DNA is TGCGCCAGCAGCCGACTGCTACAAGAGACCCAGTACTTC.

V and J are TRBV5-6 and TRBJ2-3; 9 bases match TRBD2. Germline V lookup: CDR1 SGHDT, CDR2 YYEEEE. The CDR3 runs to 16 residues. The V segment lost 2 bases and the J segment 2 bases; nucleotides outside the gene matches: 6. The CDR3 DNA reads TGTGCCAGCAGCTTCGAGACTAGCGGCTACACAGATACGCAGTATTTT. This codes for CASSFETSGYTDTQYF.

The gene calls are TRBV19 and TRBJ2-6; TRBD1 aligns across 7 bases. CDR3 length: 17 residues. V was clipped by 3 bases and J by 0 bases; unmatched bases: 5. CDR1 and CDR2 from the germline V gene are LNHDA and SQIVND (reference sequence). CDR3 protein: CASSIGTASSGANVLTF. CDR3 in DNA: TGTGCCAGTAGTATCGGGACAGCCAGCTCTGGGGCCAACGTCCTGACTTTC.

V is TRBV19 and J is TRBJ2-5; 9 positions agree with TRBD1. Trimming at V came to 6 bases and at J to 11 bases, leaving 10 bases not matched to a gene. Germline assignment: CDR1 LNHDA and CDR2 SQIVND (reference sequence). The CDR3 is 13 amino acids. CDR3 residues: CASSSDRGYEQYF. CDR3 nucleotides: TGTGCCAGTAGCTCGGACAGGGGCTACGAACAGTACTTC. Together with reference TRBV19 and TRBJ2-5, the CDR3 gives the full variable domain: DGGITQSPKYLFRKEGQNVTLSCEQNLNHDAMYWYRQDPGQGLRLIYYSQIVNDFQKGDIAEGYSVSREKKESFPLTVTSAQKNPTAFYLCASSSDRGYEQYFGPGTRLLVL.

The DNA for the CDR3 is TGTGCCTGGGAGGGCGGGGTGAGGGGAGAGACCCAGTACTTC. This translates into CAWEGGVRGETQYF. The chain carries TRBV30 and TRBJ2-5; possible D gene TRBD2, 6 bases. The CDR3 has 14 amino acids. Germline CDR1 and CDR2: GTSNPN and SVGIG (reference sequence). The V end was cut by 5 bases, the J end by 4 bases, with 17 bases between.

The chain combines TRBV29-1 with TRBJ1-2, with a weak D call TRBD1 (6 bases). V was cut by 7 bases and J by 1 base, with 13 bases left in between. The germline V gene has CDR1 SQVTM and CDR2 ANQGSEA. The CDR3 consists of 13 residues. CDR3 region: CSGRDTHNYGYTF. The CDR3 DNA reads TGCAGCGGCCGGGACACCCATAACTATGGCTACACCTTC.

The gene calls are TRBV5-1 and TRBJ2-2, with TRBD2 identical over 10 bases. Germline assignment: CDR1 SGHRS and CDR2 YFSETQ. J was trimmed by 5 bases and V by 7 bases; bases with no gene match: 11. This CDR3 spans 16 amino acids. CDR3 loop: CASQSGTSVRTGELFF. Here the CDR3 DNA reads TGCGCCAGCCAATCCGGGACTAGCGTCAGGACCGGGGAGCTGTTTTTT.

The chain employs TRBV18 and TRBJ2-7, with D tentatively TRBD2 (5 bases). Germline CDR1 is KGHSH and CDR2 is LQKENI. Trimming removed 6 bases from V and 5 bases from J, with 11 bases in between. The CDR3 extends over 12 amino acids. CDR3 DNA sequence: TGTGCCAGCTCCCCCGGGATCCACGAGCAGTACTTC. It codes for CASSPGIHEQYF.

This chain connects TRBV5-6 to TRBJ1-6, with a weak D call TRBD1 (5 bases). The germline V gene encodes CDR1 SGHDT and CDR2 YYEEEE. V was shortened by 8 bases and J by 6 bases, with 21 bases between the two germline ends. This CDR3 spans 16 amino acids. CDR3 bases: TGTGCCAGTCACCCTCACGGGACTCAGCTTAATTCACCCCTCCACTTT. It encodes CASHPHGTQLNSPLHF.

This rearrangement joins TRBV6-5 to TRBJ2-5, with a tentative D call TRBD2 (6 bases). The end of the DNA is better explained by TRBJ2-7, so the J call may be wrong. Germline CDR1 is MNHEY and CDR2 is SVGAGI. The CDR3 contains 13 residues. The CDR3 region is CASSSSVPYEQYF. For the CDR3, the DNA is TGTGCCAGCAGCTCTAGCGTGCCCTACGAGCAGTACTTC.

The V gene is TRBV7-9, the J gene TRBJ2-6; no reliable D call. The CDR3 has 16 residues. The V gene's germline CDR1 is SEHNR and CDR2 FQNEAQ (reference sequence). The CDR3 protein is CALARPLWSGANVLTF. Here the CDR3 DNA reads TGTGCGCTCGCCAGGCCTCTCTGGTCGGGGGCCAACGTCCTGACTTTC.

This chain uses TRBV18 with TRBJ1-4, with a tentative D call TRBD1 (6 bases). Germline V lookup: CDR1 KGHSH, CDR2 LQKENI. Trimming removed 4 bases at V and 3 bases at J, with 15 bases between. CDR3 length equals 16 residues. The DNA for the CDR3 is TGTGCCAGCTCACGGGTCAACAGGGTTGCTAATGAAAAACTGTTTTTT. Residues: CASSRVNRVANEKLFF.

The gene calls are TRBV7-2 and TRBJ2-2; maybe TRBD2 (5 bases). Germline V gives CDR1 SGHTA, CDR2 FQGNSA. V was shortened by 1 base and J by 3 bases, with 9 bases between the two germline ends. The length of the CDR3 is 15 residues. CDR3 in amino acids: CASSLVSGDTGELFF. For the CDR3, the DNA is TGTGCCAGCAGCTTAGTATCCGGGGACACCGGGGAGCTGTTTTTT.

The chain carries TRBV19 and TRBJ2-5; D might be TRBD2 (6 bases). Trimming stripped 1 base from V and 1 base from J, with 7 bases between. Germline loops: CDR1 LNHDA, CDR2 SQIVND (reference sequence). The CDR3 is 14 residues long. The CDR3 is CASSIGGVQETQYF. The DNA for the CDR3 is TGTGCCAGTAGTATAGGGGGGGTCCAAGAGACCCAGTACTTC.

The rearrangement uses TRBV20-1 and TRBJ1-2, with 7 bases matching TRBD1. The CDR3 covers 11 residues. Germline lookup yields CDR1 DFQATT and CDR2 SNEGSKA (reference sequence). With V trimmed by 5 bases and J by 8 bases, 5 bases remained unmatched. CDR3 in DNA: TGCAGTGCTGACAGGGCTGAAGGCTACACCTTC. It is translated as CSADRAEGYTF.

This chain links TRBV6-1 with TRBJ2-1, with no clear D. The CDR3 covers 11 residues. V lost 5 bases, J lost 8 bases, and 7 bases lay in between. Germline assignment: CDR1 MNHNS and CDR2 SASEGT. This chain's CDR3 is CASSPHDEQFF. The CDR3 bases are TGTGCCAGCAGTCCCCATGATGAGCAGTTCTTC.

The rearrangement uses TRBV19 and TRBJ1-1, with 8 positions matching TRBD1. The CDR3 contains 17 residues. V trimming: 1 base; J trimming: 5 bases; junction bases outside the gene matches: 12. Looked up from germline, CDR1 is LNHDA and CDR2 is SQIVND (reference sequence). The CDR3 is CASSIGPVGQGRTEAFF. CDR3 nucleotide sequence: TGTGCCAGTAGTATAGGGCCGGTCGGACAGGGCAGGACTGAAGCTTTCTTT. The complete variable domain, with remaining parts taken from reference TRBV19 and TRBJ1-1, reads DGGITQSPKYLFRKEGQNVTLSCEQNLNHDAMYWYRQDPGQGLRLIYYSQIVNDFQKGDIAEGYSVSREKKESFPLTVTSAQKNPTAFYLCASSIGPVGQGRTEAFFGQGTRLTVV.

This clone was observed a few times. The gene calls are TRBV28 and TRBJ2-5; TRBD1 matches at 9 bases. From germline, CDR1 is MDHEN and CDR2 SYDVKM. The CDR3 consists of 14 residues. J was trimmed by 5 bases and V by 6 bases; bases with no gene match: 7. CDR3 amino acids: CASSRTGGAETQYF. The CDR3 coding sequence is TGTGCCAGCAGCCGTACAGGGGGCGCGGAGACCCAGTACTTC.

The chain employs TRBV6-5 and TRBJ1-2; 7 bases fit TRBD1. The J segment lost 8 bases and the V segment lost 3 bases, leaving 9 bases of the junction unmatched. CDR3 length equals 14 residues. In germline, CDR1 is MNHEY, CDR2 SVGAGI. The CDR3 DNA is TGTGCCAGCAGTTATAGGGGGCCCCGAGGGGGCTACACCTTC. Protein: CASSYRGPRGGYTF.

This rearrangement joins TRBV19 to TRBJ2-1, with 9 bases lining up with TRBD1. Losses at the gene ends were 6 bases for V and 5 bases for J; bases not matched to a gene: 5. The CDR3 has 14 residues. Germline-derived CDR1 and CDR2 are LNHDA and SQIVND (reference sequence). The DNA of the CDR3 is TGTGCCAGTAGCTGGGACAGGGCTAACAATGAGCAGTTCTTC. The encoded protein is CASSWDRANNEQFF. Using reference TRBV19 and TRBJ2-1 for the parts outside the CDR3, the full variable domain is DGGITQSPKYLFRKEGQNVTLSCEQNLNHDAMYWYRQDPGQGLRLIYYSQIVNDFQKGDIAEGYSVSREKKESFPLTVTSAQKNPTAFYLCASSWDRANNEQFFGPGTRLTVL.

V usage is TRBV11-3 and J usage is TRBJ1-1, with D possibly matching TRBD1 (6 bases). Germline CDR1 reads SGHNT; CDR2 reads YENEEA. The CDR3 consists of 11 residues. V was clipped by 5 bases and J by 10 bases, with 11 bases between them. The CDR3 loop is CASSQGQSAFF. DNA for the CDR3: TGTGCCAGCAGCCAGGGACAATCAGCTTTCTTT.

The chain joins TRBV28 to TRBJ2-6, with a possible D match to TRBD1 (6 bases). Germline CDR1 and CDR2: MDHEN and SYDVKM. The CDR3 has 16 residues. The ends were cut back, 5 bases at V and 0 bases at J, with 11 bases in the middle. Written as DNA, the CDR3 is TGTGCCAGCAGTCCGCGGACAGCCTCTGGGGCCAACGTCCTGACTTTC. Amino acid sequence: CASSPRTASGANVLTF.

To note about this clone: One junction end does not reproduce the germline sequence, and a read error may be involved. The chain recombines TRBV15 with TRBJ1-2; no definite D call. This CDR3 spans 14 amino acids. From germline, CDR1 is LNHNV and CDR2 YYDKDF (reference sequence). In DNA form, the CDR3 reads TGTGCCGCCAGGTTCCGCCCCCTACTTAAGGGCTACACCTTC. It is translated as CAARFRPLLKGYTF.

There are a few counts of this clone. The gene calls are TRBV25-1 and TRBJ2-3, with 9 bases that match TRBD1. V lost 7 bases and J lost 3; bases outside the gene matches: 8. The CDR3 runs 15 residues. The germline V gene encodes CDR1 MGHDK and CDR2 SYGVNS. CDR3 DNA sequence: TGTGCCAGCATCATATGCGGGACAGGGACAGATACGCAGTATTTT. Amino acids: CASIICGTGTDTQYF.